This record looks at one T cell receptor beta chain sequence and its context. What it recognizes is unknown. Time point in this sample: cycle 4 day 1 (C4D1), after about 6 weeks of nivolumab. Every one of the patients relapsed after autologous stem cell transplantation (brentuximab vedotin exposure was variable). The CDR3 has 15 amino acids. Germline CDR1 and CDR2: SGDLS and YYNGEE. V lost 1 base and J 3 bases, leaving 12 bases between the germline ends. The data belong to a study of PD-1 blockade in classical Hodgkin lymphoma. General study results and limits: Repertoire differences have undefined causes, possibly disease activity or prior therapy.

The assay was immunoSEQ multiplex PCR, and TCRdb's table has in-frame clones only and misses some. The sample consists of approximately 90,000 clones, 83% of them appearing once. This TCR came from a human donor with classical Hodgkin lymphoma. The chain links TRBV9 to TRBJ2-3; tentative D call: TRBD2 (6 bases). Specimen: peripheral blood mononuclear cells (PBMCs), collected before the fourth cycle of nivolumab. In DNA form, the CDR3 reads TGTGCCAGCAGCGTACGTACTGGGGGGACAGATACGCAGTATTTT. Its protein is CASSVRTGGTDTQYF. Looking up the rest from reference TRBV9 and TRBJ2-3 gives the full variable domain: DSGVTQTPKHLITATGQRVTLRCSPRSGDLSVYWYQQSLDQGLQFLIQYYNGEERAKGNILERFSAQQFPDLHSELNLSSLELGDSALYFCASSVRTGGTDTQYFGPGTRLTVL.